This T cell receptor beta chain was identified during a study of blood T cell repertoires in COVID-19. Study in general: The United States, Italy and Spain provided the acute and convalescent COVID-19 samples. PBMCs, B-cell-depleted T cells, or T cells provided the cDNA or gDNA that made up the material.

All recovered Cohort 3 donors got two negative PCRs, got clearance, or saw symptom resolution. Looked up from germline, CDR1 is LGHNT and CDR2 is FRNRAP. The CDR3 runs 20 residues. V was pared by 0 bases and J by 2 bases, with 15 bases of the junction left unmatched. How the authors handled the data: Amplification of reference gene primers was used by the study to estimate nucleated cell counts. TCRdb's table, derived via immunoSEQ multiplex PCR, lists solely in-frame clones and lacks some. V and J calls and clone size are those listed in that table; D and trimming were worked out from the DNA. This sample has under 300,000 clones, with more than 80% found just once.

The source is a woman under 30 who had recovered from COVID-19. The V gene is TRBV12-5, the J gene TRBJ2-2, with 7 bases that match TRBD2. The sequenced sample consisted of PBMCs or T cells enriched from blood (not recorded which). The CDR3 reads CASGLVPRDYFVTNTGELFF. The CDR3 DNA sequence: TGTGCTAGTGGTTTGGTCCCCCGGGACTACTTCGTTACTAACACCGGGGAGCTGTTTTTT.